Listed below are T cell receptor beta chains from one sample, sequenced in a study of blood T cell repertoires in COVID-19. The assay was immunoSEQ multiplex PCR, and TCRdb's table has in-frame clones only and misses some. This sample yields under 300,000 clones, of which 85% to 90% are seen a single time; about 14% belongs to the top ten. Specimen: peripheral blood. These receptors were taken from a human donor in a cohort sampled during active COVID-19. Each CDR3 is given with its conserved first and last residue. Each record gives: clone size, D gene, J gene, V gene, CDR3 DNA, CDR3 protein. A D gene is named only where the DNA matches it firmly. Where a row states a size, it is once, few, many or the class of an expanded clone; other rows omit it.

>-|-|TRBJ2-7|TRBV4-3
TGCGCCAGCAGCCAAGAGGGGTTTGAGGGTTACGAGCAGTACTTC
CASSQEGFEGYEQYF
>few|TRBD2|TRBJ2-1|TRBV6-2/TRBV6-3
TGTGCCAGCAGTTACTCCACGTGGACTAGCGGCAACCCCAATGAGCAGTTCTTC
CASSYSTWTSGNPNEQFF
>-|TRBD1|TRBJ1-2|TRBV3-1/TRBV3-2
TGTGCCAGCAGGCAGACCTTCCAGGGGGGTTCTGGCTACACCTTC
CASRQTFQGGSGYTF
>-|TRBD2|TRBJ2-3|TRBV25-1
TGTGCCAGCAGTGGGGGACTAGCGGGCCCCACAGATACGCAGTATTTT
CASSGGLAGPTDTQYF
>-|-|TRBJ1-5|TRBV6-2/TRBV6-3
TGTGCCAGCAGTTCCCCGACCGGGGACAAATTCAATCAGCCCCAGCATTTT
CASSSPTGDKFNQPQHF
>-|-|TRBJ1-2|TRBV6-2/TRBV6-3
TGTGCCAGCAGTTACTCGACCAGGGCTGATGGCTACACCTTC
CASSYSTRADGYTF
>once|TRBD1|TRBJ1-2|TRBV14
TGTGCCAGCAGCCGAAGACAGGGCCCTCTTAACTATGGCTACACCTTC
CASSRRQGPLNYGYTF
>-|-|TRBJ2-1|TRBV23-1
TGCGCCAGCAGTCAATCGAGGCCCGGAGTCCGCTACAATGAGCAGTTCTTC
CASSQSRPGVRYNEQFF
>-|TRBD1|TRBJ2-1|TRBV7-8
TGTGCCAGCAGCCCCGGGGACAGGGGCCTCTACAATGAGCAGTTCTTC
CASSPGDRGLYNEQFF
>-|-|TRBJ2-6|TRBV28
TGTGCCAGCATGGCCTCTGGGGCCAACGTCCTGACTTTC
CASMASGANVLTF
>-|-|TRBJ2-1|TRBV2
TGTGCCAGCAGTTCGGACGGAGGCAATGAGCAGTTCTTC
CASSSDGGNEQFF
>-|TRBD2|TRBJ2-7|TRBV19
TGTGCCAGTAGTCAGGGACTAGCGGCGAATCAGTACTTC
CASSQGLAANQYF
>-|TRBD1|TRBJ2-6|TRBV10-2
TGCGCCACCCGGGACAGGATTACTGGGGCCAACGTCCTGACTTTC
CATRDRITGANVLTF
>-|TRBD1|TRBJ1-2|TRBV6-5
TGTGCCAGCAGAAAGGACAGGAGATATGGCTACACCTTC
CASRKDRRYGYTF
>-|-|TRBJ2-1|TRBV12-3/TRBV12-4
TGTGCCAGCAGTTTAGCTCTCGTGCAGTTCTTC
CASSLALVQFF
>once|-|TRBJ2-3|TRBV2
TGTGCCAGCAGTGCCGCGCCCTATAAGACAGATACGCAGTATTTT
CASSAAPYKTDTQYF
>-|-|TRBJ1-2|TRBV15
TGTGCCACCAGCAGAGATAGTTACGGCTACACCTTC
CATSRDSYGYTF
>-|TRBD2|TRBJ2-3|TRBV23-1
TGCGCCAGCAGTCAATTGGTCCCATGGCTAGCGGGAACCGATACGCAGTATTTT
CASSQLVPWLAGTDTQYF
>-|TRBD1|TRBJ1-1|TRBV24-1
TGTGCCACCAGTGTGACAGGGGGTACTGAAGCTTTCTTT
CATSVTGGTEAFF
>-|-|TRBJ1-5|TRBV6-5
TGTGCCAGCAGGGACATCTCCGGGTTCAATCAGCCCCAGCATTTT
CASRDISGFNQPQHF
>-|TRBD2|TRBJ2-3|TRBV29-1
TGCAGCGGGCTACTAGCGGGAGGATATACGCAGTATTTT
CSGLLAGGYTQYF
>-|TRBD2|TRBJ2-1|TRBV5-1
TGCGCCAGCAGCTTGGGGACTAGCGGTTACAATGAGCAGTTCTTC
CASSLGTSGYNEQFF
>-|-|TRBJ2-1|TRBV9
TGTGCCAGCTCATCGGCCTACAATGAGCAGTTCTTC
CASSSAYNEQFF
>-|TRBD1|TRBJ1-4|TRBV7-9
TGTGCCAGCACCCCCGGGACAGGGTTTGAAAAACTGTTTTTT
CASTPGTGFEKLFF
>-|-|TRBJ2-2|TRBV7-8
TGTGCCAGCAGCAAATTGGTCGGACAAAACACCGGGGAGCTGTTTTTT
CASSKLVGQNTGELFF
>-|-|TRBJ1-1|TRBV6-5
TGTGCCAGCAGTACCCGAGGGGGAAGGATCTCTGAAGCTTTCTTT
CASSTRGGRISEAFF
>-|-|TRBJ1-5|TRBV7-9
TGTGCCAGCAGCAACGCGTATAGCAATCAGCCCCAGCATTTT
CASSNAYSNQPQHF
>-|TRBD2|TRBJ2-6|TRBV7-9
TGTGCACTATCGGGGGGGACCTCTGGGGCCAACGTCCTGACTTTC
CALSGGTSGANVLTF
>-|-|TRBJ1-2|TRBV27
TGTGCCAGCAGAAGAGCGGGCAGAGATGGCTACACCTTC
CASRRAGRDGYTF
>-|TRBD1|TRBJ1-4|TRBV7-9
TGTGCCAGCAGCTTAGCGGGACAGGGTGGTGAAAAACTGTTTTTT
CASSLAGQGGEKLFF
>-|-|TRBJ2-7|TRBV21-1
TGTGCCAGCCCACCAGCGGAGGAGCGGATCCACGAGCAGTACTTC
CASPPAEERIHEQYF
>-|TRBD2|TRBJ2-7|TRBV18
TGTGCCAGCTCACCAGTCTTAGCGGGGGCCTACGAGCAGTACTTC
CASSPVLAGAYEQYF
>-|TRBD2|TRBJ2-1|TRBV28
TGTGCCAGCAGGGCCCCCTCGACTAGCGGGTACTACAATGAGCAGTTCTTC
CASRAPSTSGYYNEQFF
>-|TRBD1|TRBJ2-1|TRBV18
TGTGCCAGCTCATCGGAGACAGGGGACTCCTACAATGAGCAGTTCTTC
CASSSETGDSYNEQFF
>-|-|TRBJ2-3|TRBV6-5
TGTGCCAGCCGTCGCGGGGCGGGAATATCAGATACGCAGTATTTT
CASRRGAGISDTQYF
>-|TRBD2|TRBJ2-1|TRBV19
TGTGCCAGTAGTTGGGGGGGTAGCGGGAGGGCCCGGAATGAGCAGTTCTTC
CASSWGGSGRARNEQFF
>-|TRBD2|TRBJ2-1|TRBV4-3
TGCGCCAGCAGCCAAGATGACGGCGCTAGCGGGAGCGATGAGCAGTTCTTC
CASSQDDGASGSDEQFF
>-|TRBD1|TRBJ2-7|TRBV6-1
TGTGCCAGCAGTGAAGCTCGAAGGACAGGGGTCTACGAGCAGTACTTC
CASSEARRTGVYEQYF
>-|TRBD2|TRBJ2-3|TRBV3-1/TRBV3-2
TGTGCCAGCAGCTTGACTAGCGGGTTTGGAGATACGCAGTATTTT
CASSLTSGFGDTQYF
>-|-|TRBJ1-3|TRBV2
TGTGCCAGCACGGGAGCCAGCTCTGGAAACACCATATATTTT
CASTGASSGNTIYF
>-|TRBD1|TRBJ1-1|TRBV7-8
TGTGCCAGCAGCCCGGACAGGGGGCTCCTTACCACTGAAGCTTTCTTT
CASSPDRGLLTTEAFF
>few|-|TRBJ2-1|TRBV9
TGTGCCAGCAGCGTAGAGAGAACAGGAGGGGGGGATGAGCAGTTCTTC
CASSVERTGGGDEQFF
>-|-|TRBJ2-3|TRBV18
TGTGCCAGCTCCGGGGAAGGGATCGCAGATACGCAGTATTTT
CASSGEGIADTQYF
>-|-|TRBJ2-1|TRBV2
TGTGCCAGCAACAGCTACAATGAGCAGTTCTTC
CASNSYNEQFF
>-|TRBD1|TRBJ2-5|TRBV2
TGTGCCAGCAGCACGGACAGGGGAGCGGAGACCCAGTACTTC
CASSTDRGAETQYF
>-|-|TRBJ1-1|TRBV5-1
TGCGCCAGCAGCTTGGTTGGGGCAGGTCAGAACACTGAAGCTTTCTTT
CASSLVGAGQNTEAFF
>-|TRBD1|TRBJ1-1|TRBV2
TGTGCCAGCAGACCAAGCAGGGGGCGACCCCGGAACACTGAAGCTTTCTTT
CASRPSRGRPRNTEAFF
>few|-|TRBJ1-2|TRBV5-4
TGTGCCAGCAGCTTAAGGGGAAGGGGGTCTGGCTACACCTTC
CASSLRGRGSGYTF
>-|TRBD2|TRBJ2-5|TRBV19
TGTGCCAGTAGCAAACCAAAGAACTCGGGGACTAGCGGCAGATTGAAAGAGACCCAGTACTTC
CASSKPKNSGTSGRLKETQYF
>-|-|TRBJ2-1|TRBV3-1/TRBV3-2
TGTGCCAGCAGCCCGCCGGAGGGCCAGTATTTCTTC
CASSPPEGQYFF
>-|TRBD1|TRBJ1-2|TRBV6-2/TRBV6-3
TGTGCCAGCAGTTATTTCCAGACAGGGAACTATGGCTACACCTTC
CASSYFQTGNYGYTF
>-|TRBD1|TRBJ1-1|TRBV6-5
TGTGCCAGCAGCCCCACCGGGACAGTGAACACTGAAGCTTTCTTT
CASSPTGTVNTEAFF
>-|-|TRBJ1-5|TRBV5-5
TGTGCCAGCAGCTTGGTGGCTGGGGGCTGGATCCAGCCCCAGCATTTT
CASSLVAGGWIQPQHF
>-|-|TRBJ2-3|TRBV5-1
TGCGCCAGCAGCTTGGAATTCTCGAGCTTGGGAGATTCCGGGATTACGCAGTATTTT
CASSLEFSSLGDSGITQYF